Below are 18 T cell receptor beta chains sequenced from a single sample in a study of naive and memory T cell subsets. The beta constant-region primer was an equimolar mix of two oligonucleotides covering TRBC1 and TRBC2. Four rounds of PCR amplified the ligated cDNA using nested alpha and beta constant-region primers plus SP2. TCRdb processed the UMI-ligation and nested PCR reads anew with MiXCR; each CDR3 protein has one entry. This sample has about 120,000 distinct CDR3 sequences, with just over 35% found just once. The sequenced sample consisted of central memory CD4+ T cells from blood. The receptors stem from a human donor in good health.

The CDR3: CASSEFGGGHGYTF. DNA of the CDR3: TGTGCCAGCAGCGAGTTCGGCGGGGGCCATGGCTACACCTTC. This chain links TRBV9 with TRBJ1-2; TRBD1 might be the D (6 bases). Germline CDR1 SGDLS, CDR2 YYNGEE. With 3 bases removed from V and 6 bases from J, the gap between germline ends came to 15 bases. This CDR3 is 14 amino acids long.

The rearrangement joins TRBV19 to TRBJ1-5; a possible D gene is TRBD1 (5 bases). The CDR3 is 15 residues long. Trimming removed 4 bases at V and 3 bases at J, with 13 bases between. Per the germline V gene, CDR1 is LNHDA and CDR2 is SQIVND (reference sequence). Here the CDR3 DNA reads TGTGCCAGTAGTAAGGGACGACAGTACAATCAGCCCCAGCATTTT. This encodes CASSKGRQYNQPQHF.

This clonotype occurred a few times. This chain links TRBV24-1 with TRBJ2-3, with unresolved D. V shed 4 bases and J shed 0 bases, with 7 bases lying between them. Germline assignment: CDR1 KGHDR and CDR2 SFDVKD. The CDR3 totals 14 residues. The CDR3 region is CATSDPPSTDTQYF. In nucleotides, the CDR3 is TGTGCCACCAGTGACCCACCCAGCACAGATACGCAGTATTTT.

The gene calls are TRBV12-3 or TRBV12-4 and TRBJ1-4; D gene uncertain. This CDR3 has 15 amino acids. V was pared by 7 bases and J by 4 bases, with 16 bases between. This CDR3 reads CASIELGAGNEKLFF. CDR3 nucleotide sequence: TGTGCCAGCATCGAGTTGGGTGCCGGTAATGAAAAACTGTTTTTT.

The rearrangement joins TRBV19 to TRBJ1-5; the match to TRBD1 covers 8 bases. Germline V CDR1 and CDR2: LNHDA, SQIVND (reference sequence). This CDR3 contains 14 residues. Losses at the gene ends were 10 bases for V and 4 bases for J; bases not matched to a gene: 9. The CDR3 sequence: CATGTGLGNQPQHF. In DNA form, the CDR3 reads TGTGCCACTGGGACAGGTTTAGGAAATCAGCCCCAGCATTTT.

Regarding this clonotype: The junction and the germline gene differ at one end; a read error may be behind it. The chain combines TRBV27 with TRBJ2-3; D perhaps matches TRBD2 (6 bases). The germline V gene has CDR1 MNHEY and CDR2 SMNVEV (reference sequence). This CDR3 contains 12 residues. Here the CDR3 reads CASSGGRDAQYF. Written as DNA, the CDR3 is TGTGCCAGCAGCGGAGGGAGAGATGCGCAGTATTTT.

The CDR3 is CASKKQGAADTQYF. The CDR3 nucleotides are TGTGCCAGCAAGAAGCAGGGGGCAGCAGATACGCAGTATTTT. The chain recombines TRBV6-5 with TRBJ2-3, with 8 bases that match TRBD1. The germline gives CDR1 MNHEY, CDR2 SVGAGI. The CDR3 has 14 residues. V shed 7 bases and J 4 bases; nucleotides not matched to a gene: 7.

CDR3 sequence (DNA): TGTGCCAGCAGCGCCGGGACCACCAGGGATGGGCCCCAGCATTTT. This encodes CASSAGTTRDGPQHF. The chain joins TRBV9 to TRBJ1-5; D might be TRBD1 (5 bases). Between the trimmed V and J ends, which lost 3 bases and 9 bases, there was a span of 19 bases. Germline V lookup: CDR1 SGDLS, CDR2 YYNGEE. The CDR3 loop spans 15 amino acids.

Only a few counts were recorded for this clonotype. This chain uses TRBV10-1 with TRBJ2-3, with a tentative D call TRBD1 (5 bases). Germline assignment: CDR1 WNHNN and CDR2 SYGVQD (reference sequence). The V end was cut by 3 bases, the J end by 2 bases, with 9 bases between. This CDR3 contains 14 residues. CDR3 in amino acids: CASSDRQYTDTQYF. CDR3 in DNA: TGCGCCAGCAGTGACCGACAGTACACAGATACGCAGTATTTT.

The rearrangement uses TRBV18 and TRBJ2-7; D might be TRBD1 or TRBD2, each matching 5 bases. CDR3 length equals 13 residues. Trimming left V 3 bases short and J 1 base short, with 7 bases between. In germline, CDR1 is KGHSH, CDR2 LQKENI. CDR3 sequence (DNA): TGTGCCAGCTCACCCGGGGCTTCCTACGAGCAGTACTTC. This codes for CASSPGASYEQYF.

For the CDR3, the DNA is TGCAGCGGCGGGGACAGGGGTTTAGCTGAAGCTTTCTTT. This encodes CSGGDRGLAEAFF. The chain is built from TRBV29-1 and TRBJ1-1; TRBD1 aligns across 10 bases. The CDR3 contains 13 residues. V lost 7 bases and J lost 6; bases outside the gene matches: 8. Germline CDR1 is SQVTM and CDR2 is ANQGSEA. Full variable domain (rest looked up from reference TRBV29-1 and TRBJ1-1): SAVISQKPSRDICQRGTSLTIQCQVDSQVTMMFWYRQQPGQSLTLIATANQGSEATYESGFVIDKFPISRPNLTFSTLTVSNMSPEDSSIYLCSGGDRGLAEAFFGQGTRLTVV.

This chain joins TRBV11-3 and TRBJ2-2, with D unclear. Per the germline V gene, CDR1 is SGHNT and CDR2 is YENEEA. The CDR3 has 12 residues. Trimming stripped 5 bases from V and 0 bases from J, with 1 base between. Here the CDR3 DNA reads TGTGCCAGCAGCGCGAACACCGGGGAGCTGTTTTTT. It codes for CASSANTGELFF.

This clonotype was observed a handful of times. The chain is built from TRBV5-1 and TRBJ2-5, with D possibly TRBD2 on 5 matching bases. CDR3 length: 13 residues. Germline CDR1 SGHRS, CDR2 YFSETQ. Trimming removed 4 bases from V and 7 bases from J, with 14 bases in between. CDR3 residues: CASSTTDWRTQYF. The CDR3 DNA reads TGCGCCAGCAGCACGACGGACTGGCGGACCCAGTACTTC.

V and J are TRBV11-2 and TRBJ2-5; D uncertain. This CDR3 is 16 amino acids long. Germline V gene sequence: CDR1 SGHAT, CDR2 FQNNGV. The V and J ends lost 0 bases and 2 bases respectively, with 13 bases between them. This CDR3 reads CASSLDGRRSQETQYF. CDR3 sequence (DNA): TGTGCCAGCAGCTTAGATGGACGGAGATCTCAAGAGACCCAGTACTTC.

The chain links TRBV7-2 to TRBJ2-1, with a tentative D call TRBD2 (6 bases). There are 17 residues in the CDR3. Germline V CDR1 and CDR2: SGHTA, FQGNSA. Trimming shortened V by 1 base and J by 9 bases, and 22 bases separated the two germline ends. The CDR3 sequence is CASSLGEANGRRSEQFF. The DNA for the CDR3 is TGTGCCAGCAGCTTAGGGGAGGCTAACGGGAGACGAAGTGAGCAGTTCTTC.

This clonotype turned up a few times. V gene TRBV7-9 combines with J gene TRBJ2-7, with a tentative D call TRBD2 (5 bases). V was shortened by 1 base and J by 5 bases, with 15 bases between the two germline ends. CDR3 length: 15 residues. CDR1 SEHNR and CDR2 FQNEAQ come from the germline V gene (reference sequence). In nucleotides, the CDR3 is TGTGCCAGCAGCTTAGGCGCGGGCCAGAACGACGAGCAGTACTTC. Residues: CASSLGAGQNDEQYF.

This clonotype showed up just a few times. V and J are TRBV12-3 or TRBV12-4 and TRBJ1-1; D perhaps matches TRBD1 (5 bases). Trimming cost V 5 bases and J 4 bases, with 11 bases left between them. CDR3 length: 13 residues. The DNA of the CDR3 is TGTGCCAGCAGTAGTCAGGGTTCCACTGAAGCTTTCTTT. This codes for CASSSQGSTEAFF.

J is TRBJ2-3 and V is TRBV29-1, with D maybe TRBD2 (5 bases). This CDR3 region has 10 residues. The V and J ends lost 6 bases and 7 bases respectively, with 8 bases between them. Germline V gene data show CDR1 as SQVTM and CDR2 as ANQGSEA. The CDR3: CSVLENTQYF. The CDR3 nucleotides read TGCAGCGTACTAGAGAATACGCAGTATTTT.